This TCR beta chain was recorded in a study of T cells after yellow fever vaccination. Study details: SMART-Seq v4 Ultra Low Input served to prepare low-cell-number fractions. Study-level results: Contamination by abundant bulk-population clonotypes could be present in FACS-sorted repertoires. After the booster, over 95% of CD4 and 88% of CD8 primary-response clones were re-detected.

Deletions cut 6 bases from V and 4 bases from J, with 18 bases between. This CDR3 is built from 14 residues. Germline V lookup: CDR1 DFQATT, CDR2 SNEGSKA (reference sequence). This clonotype has at least ten counts. Antigen unknown. As TCR cDNA was made by 5'RACE template switching, a universal primer site and UMIs were added. TCRdb reprocessed the 5' RACE reads via MiXCR and lists one record per CDR3 protein. The data contain under 150,000 distinct CDR3 sequences, about 8% of them singletons. The rearrangement links TRBV20-1 to TRBJ1-1; a possible D gene is TRBD1 (5 bases). The sequenced sample was CD4+ T cells sorted from PBMCs, obtained 5 days after the yellow fever booster vaccination. The source is a man younger than 45 who received the YFV17D yellow fever vaccine. The CDR3 DNA reads TGCAGTGCCTTCCGGGGCCGGGGTGGCACTGAAGCTTTCTTT. This codes for CSAFRGRGGTEAFF.